The rows below give T cell receptor beta chains drawn from one sample of a study of shared clonotypes between healthy human individuals. TCRdb's table, derived via immunoSEQ multiplex PCR, lists solely in-frame clones and lacks some. Among more than 1 million clones, more than 75% were seen once, and the ten largest hold more than 0.45%. The sample comprised memory CD4+ T cells from PBMCs. The receptor source for this set is a man aged 18 to 29 in good health. Some clones in this sample may be carry-over from other donors' samples. Each CDR3 is given with its conserved first and last residue. Fields, in order: D gene, V gene, J gene, clone size, CDR3 DNA, CDR3 protein. The D gene is left open where the match is weak. Clone size, where shown, is once, few, many, or a class for clones that have expanded.

>TRBD1|TRBV7-3|TRBJ1-4|-
TGTGCCAGCAGCCGGACAGGGGCGGGAGAGAAACTGTTTTTT
CASSRTGAGEKLFF
>-|TRBV28|TRBJ2-7|-
TGTGCCAGCAGTTTACGACAGCCGTTCTACGAGCAGTACTTC
CASSLRQPFYEQYF
>-|TRBV2|TRBJ1-2|-
TGTGCCAGCATTGGGGAGGTTTCTCACTATGGCTACACCTTC
CASIGEVSHYGYTF
>-|TRBV5-4|TRBJ2-2|few
TGTGCCAGCAGCTTGGAGTCCCAGCGGCTGTTTTTT
CASSLESQRLFF
>-|TRBV30|TRBJ2-7|-
TGTGCCTCTGGGGTCGAAGACGAGCAGTACTTC
CASGVEDEQYF
>-|TRBV29-1|TRBJ2-1|-
TGCAGCGTAGTGGTCAATGAGCAGTTCTTC
CSVVVNEQFF
>-|TRBV10-2|TRBJ2-7|-
TGCGCCAGCAGTGAAAGGGGTCAAGACGAGCAGTACTTC
CASSERGQDEQYF
>TRBD1|TRBV28|TRBJ1-2|-
TGTGCCAGCAGTCCGCGACAGGGCGGCGGCTACACCTTC
CASSPRQGGGYTF
>TRBD2|TRBV7-9|TRBJ2-1|-
TGTGCCAGCAGCTTAGAAAGGGTCGCTAGCGGGAGGTTCGATGAGCAGTTCTTC
CASSLERVASGRFDEQFF
>-|TRBV9|TRBJ2-7|few
TGTGCCAGCGCCGTGGGGGGCGCGGCCTACGAGCAGTACTTC
CASAVGGAAYEQYF
>-|TRBV19|TRBJ2-3|-
TGTGCCAGTACGGGCCCCCGACCCACAGATACGCAGTATTTT
CASTGPRPTDTQYF
>-|TRBV29-1|TRBJ2-5|-
TGCAGCGTTCTGAGGCCCCCCACCCAGTACTTC
CSVLRPPTQYF
>-|TRBV19|TRBJ2-2|once
TGTGCCAGTTTCCACCGGGACGGCGTAAACACCGGGGAGCTGTTTTTT
CASFHRDGVNTGELFF
>-|TRBV5-6|TRBJ2-5|few
TGTGCCAGCAGCTTAGGGAAAGAGACCCAGTACTTC
CASSLGKETQYF
>TRBD2|TRBV5-1|TRBJ2-1|-
TGCGCCAGCAGCTTGGGGTCTTTTTCTAGCGGGAGCTCTCTAAGTGAGCAGTTCTTC
CASSLGSFSSGSSLSEQFF
>-|TRBV5-6|TRBJ2-5|few
TGTGCCAGCAGCCGCCCCCCCCGCCCAGAGACCCAGTACTTC
CASSRPPRPETQYF
>TRBD2|TRBV10-2|TRBJ2-1|many
TGCGCCAGCAAGGGACTAGCGACCAGACTCTACAATGAGCAGTTCTTC
CASKGLATRLYNEQFF
>TRBD1|TRBV5-1|TRBJ1-4|-
TGCGCCAGCAGCTTGGCGGACAGGGGCAGGAGTAATGAAAAACTGTTTTTT
CASSLADRGRSNEKLFF
>-|TRBV6-5|TRBJ2-5|-
TGTGCCAGCAGTTACCCCGGGGAGACCCAGTACTTC
CASSYPGETQYF
>TRBD1|TRBV4-3|TRBJ2-3|-
TGCGCCAGCAGCCAGAACCCCCTGACAGGGGAGAGCACAGATACGCAGTATTTT
CASSQNPLTGESTDTQYF
>TRBD1|TRBV15|TRBJ2-5|-
TGTGCCACCAGCAGAGATCGGGCAGGGGGCTTGGAGACCCAGTACTTC
CATSRDRAGGLETQYF
>-|TRBV18|TRBJ2-7|-
TGTGCCAGCTCACCAAGCGGGCCCTCCTACGAGCAGTACTTC
CASSPSGPSYEQYF
>-|TRBV9|TRBJ2-1|-
TGTGCCAGCAGCGTGTTAGGGGGGCATGAGCAGTTCTTC
CASSVLGGHEQFF
>TRBD1|TRBV6-4|TRBJ1-2|few
TGTGCCAGCAGTGAACAGGGGGCGTCTGGCTACACCTTC
CASSEQGASGYTF
>-|TRBV5-6|TRBJ2-3|-
TGTGCCAGCAGCTTGGGGGACTGGGTCAAGTATTTT
CASSLGDWVKYF
>-|TRBV28|TRBJ2-2|-
TGTGCCAGCAGCTATACCGGGGAGCTGTTTTTT
CASSYTGELFF
>TRBD1|TRBV29-1|TRBJ2-2|-
TGCAGCCACACAGGGGAAAAGGGCACCGGGGAGCTGTTTTTT
CSHTGEKGTGELFF